Below, 15 T cell receptor beta chains from the same sample are listed, as sequenced in a study of blood T cell repertoires in COVID-19. Some clones are missing from TCRdb's copy, which holds only in-frame ones; the method was immunoSEQ multiplex PCR. The profile shows hundreds of thousands of clones, about 87% of them singletons. Source material: peripheral blood. The origin of the receptors is a man in his late teens or twenties with COVID-19, enrolled during active disease.

The chain joins TRBV5-1 to TRBJ2-2; the D gene is possibly TRBD1 (6 bases). V was shortened by 6 bases and J by 7 bases, with 19 bases between the two germline ends. The CDR3 consists of 15 residues. Germline lookup yields CDR1 SGHRS and CDR2 YFSETQ. Here the CDR3 reads CASKITLQGNGELFF. CDR3 coding DNA: TGCGCCAGCAAGATTACGTTACAGGGAAACGGGGAGCTGTTTTTT.

V gene TRBV4-1 combines with J gene TRBJ2-2; 8 bases are a match to TRBD2. Germline values: CDR1 MGHRA, CDR2 YSYEKL. The CDR3 consists of 15 residues. Trimming took 4 bases from V and 6 from J; bases not matched to a gene: 7. As DNA, the CDR3 is TGCGCCAGCAGCCGTTCTAGCGGGTTGGCCGGGGAGCTGTTTTTT. Its protein is CASSRSSGLAGELFF.

The genes are TRBV11-3 and TRBJ2-7, with D possibly matching TRBD2 (7 bases). This CDR3 is built from 15 residues. Germline CDR1 is SGHNT and CDR2 is YENEEA. Trimming removed 2 bases at V and 5 bases at J, with 16 bases between. The CDR3: CASSLRVQGGNEQYF. In DNA form, the CDR3 reads TGTGCCAGCAGCTTAAGGGTACAGGGAGGGAACGAGCAGTACTTC. The whole variable domain, filled in from reference TRBV11-3 and TRBJ2-7, reads EAGVVQSPRYKIIEKKQPVAFWCNPISGHNTLYWYLQNLGQGPELLIRYENEEAVDDSQLPKDRFSAERLKGVDSTLKIQPAELGDSAVYLCASSLRVQGGNEQYFGPGTRLTVT.

The V gene is TRBV10-3, the J gene TRBJ2-1; D possibly corresponds to TRBD1 (5 bases). The germline V gene encodes CDR1 ENHRY and CDR2 SYGVKD. This CDR3 contains 14 residues. V dropped 4 bases and J dropped 4 bases, with 11 bases sitting between them. Here the CDR3 reads CAISVGGAYNEQFF. The CDR3 nucleotides read TGTGCCATCAGTGTAGGTGGGGCTTACAATGAGCAGTTCTTC.

This clone was found a few times. The V gene is TRBV27, the J gene TRBJ2-7, with TRBD2 matching 10 bases. V dropped 5 bases and J dropped 3; count of bases not matched to a gene: 7. CDR1 MNHEY and CDR2 SMNVEV come from the germline V gene (reference sequence). The CDR3 runs 15 residues. CDR3 sequence: CASSTLLAGYYEQYF. DNA for the CDR3: TGTGCCAGCAGTACCTTACTAGCGGGATACTACGAGCAGTACTTC.

The chain recombines TRBV2 with TRBJ2-3; weak D call: TRBD2 (6 bases). The CDR3 runs 14 residues. The ends were cut back, 8 bases at V and 0 bases at J, with 12 bases in the middle. Germline V gives CDR1 SNHLY, CDR2 FYNNEI. The CDR3: CASRLEISTDTQYF. The DNA for the CDR3 is TGTGCCAGCCGACTAGAGATAAGCACAGATACGCAGTATTTT.

This chain joins TRBV20-1 and TRBJ2-7; D possibly corresponds to TRBD1 (6 bases). The germline V gene has CDR1 DFQATT and CDR2 SNEGSKA (reference sequence). V was clipped by 3 bases and J by 3 bases, with 9 bases between them. This CDR3 spans 12 amino acids. The CDR3 protein is CSASGDNYEQYF. The CDR3 DNA sequence: TGCAGTGCTAGTGGGGACAACTACGAGCAGTACTTC.

V gene TRBV29-1 combines with J gene TRBJ2-7; D might be TRBD1 (5 bases). The CDR3 spans 12 residues. Trimming left V 4 bases short and J 0 bases short, with 7 bases between. The germline V gene encodes CDR1 SQVTM and CDR2 ANQGSEA. CDR3 loop: CSVVRDSYEQYF. The CDR3, as DNA: TGCAGCGTTGTCAGGGACTCCTACGAGCAGTACTTC.

The J gene is TRBJ2-7, the V gene TRBV3-1 (or the pseudogene TRBV3-2); no reliable D call. The CDR3 totals 11 residues. Germline V gene lookup returns CDR1 LGHDT and CDR2 YNNKEL (reference sequence). V dropped 0 bases and J dropped 5 bases, with 2 bases sitting between them. Here the CDR3 DNA reads TGTGCCAGCAGCCAAGATAACGAGCAGTACTTC. The encoded protein is CASSQDNEQYF.

The rearrangement uses TRBV4-2 and TRBJ1-4; D call uncertain. Germline CDR1 reads LGHNA; CDR2 reads YNFKEQ. V lost 0 bases and J 6 bases, leaving 11 bases between the germline ends. CDR3 length: 15 residues. The CDR3, as DNA: TGTGCCAGCAGCCAAGATACGGGAGGGTATGAAAAACTGTTTTTT. Translating gives CASSQDTGGYEKLFF.

J is TRBJ2-2 and V is TRBV6-5; 7 positions match TRBD1. Germline loops: CDR1 MNHEY, CDR2 SVGAGI. The length of the CDR3 is 15 residues. Trimming at V came to 5 bases and at J to 8 bases, leaving 11 bases not matched to a gene. The CDR3 region is CASSRQGRMAGELFF. The CDR3 bases are TGTGCCAGCAGTCGACAGGGAAGAATGGCGGGGGAGCTGTTTTTT.

This clone was detected once. This sequence joins TRBV7-9 and TRBJ2-7; D perhaps matches TRBD1 (5 bases). This CDR3 region has 11 residues. Trimming left V 5 bases short and J 6 bases short, with 8 bases between. The V gene's germline CDR1 is SEHNR and CDR2 FQNEAQ (reference sequence). CDR3 in amino acids: CASSQGSEQYF. The CDR3 DNA reads TGTGCCAGCAGCCAGGGCAGCGAGCAGTACTTC.

The V gene is TRBV21-1, the J gene TRBJ2-7; the table calls TRBD1, which could not be checked here. TRBV21-1 represents a pseudogene. The CDR3 covers 13 residues. CDR3 protein: CASSWDRGVEQYF. In DNA, the CDR3 is TGTGCCAGCAGCTGGGACAGGGGGGTCGAGCAGTACTTC.

The CDR3 is CASSLVAGAGTGELFF. CDR3 nucleotide sequence: TGTGCCAGCAGCTTAGTGGCGGGGGCGGGAACCGGGGAGCTGTTTTTT. The chain carries TRBV7-8 and TRBJ2-2; D possibly corresponds to TRBD2 (7 bases). Deletions cut 1 base from V and 5 bases from J, with 14 bases between. The CDR3 totals 16 residues. The germline V gene has CDR1 SGHVS and CDR2 FQNEAQ.

This chain connects TRBV6-5 to TRBJ2-1, with a weak D call TRBD1 (5 bases). From germline, CDR1 is MNHEY and CDR2 SVGAGI. This CDR3 region has 12 residues. V was trimmed by 7 bases and J by 10 bases, leaving 14 bases between them. CDR3 nucleotide sequence: TGTGCCAGCATCGATGGGGCCTGGGAGCAGTTCTTC. Translated: CASIDGAWEQFF.